This TCR beta chain was observed in a study of T cell responses to AZD1222 COVID-19 vaccine. For this clone: Its matching antigen is unknown.

Study outcomes and limitations: Mapped onto spike, vaccine-associated CD4 TCRs spanned it and were dominant at 160-218 and 743-854. Compared with day 0, the breadth and depth of the Spike-specific TCR repertoire rose significantly after two doses of AZD1222. Clonal diversity was possibly underestimated; the donors were predominantly white British and more often female. Repertoire sampling occurred only after the peak T cell response.

Germline V CDR1 and CDR2: MNHEY, SMNVEV (reference sequence). Trimming removed 1 base from V and 0 bases from J, with 10 bases in between. This CDR3 region has 15 residues. Repertoires were generated with immunoSEQ multiplex PCR, while TCRdb's copy carries only in-frame clones and drops some. Of 120,000 or so clones in the sample, 91% were seen once. The chain is built from TRBV27 and TRBJ2-7; D call uncertain. This sequence originates from an adult in good health. The specimen was peripheral blood, collected on day 0 of AZD1222 vaccination. CDR3 DNA sequence: TGTGCCAGCAGTTTATACAGCCTCAGCTCCTACGAGCAGTACTTC. It codes for CASSLYSLSSYEQYF.